This T cell receptor beta chain came from a study of CD8 T cells in ankylosing spondylitis. This clonotype was seen a handful of times. Its antigen is not known. General observations from the study: A TCR beta motif of eight highly homologous variants appeared characteristic of ankylosing spondylitis blood.

Using its own MiXCR run on the 5' RACE reads, TCRdb lists one record per CDR3 protein. The sample lists 150,000 to 200,000 distinct CDR3 sequences, 13% occurring once. Sequencing was performed on blood, either unsorted or a sorted T cell fraction (not recorded which). This clonotype was obtained from a female donor with ankylosing spondylitis or in good health (not recorded which).

The CDR3 reads CASSVDRTLGSYEQYF. As DNA, the CDR3 is TGTGCCAGCAGCGTAGATCGCACCCTGGGCTCCTACGAGCAGTACTTC. The V gene is TRBV9, the J gene TRBJ2-7; the D is unclear. The germline CDR1 and CDR2 sequences are SGDLS and YYNGEE. V shed 0 bases and J shed 0 bases, with 13 bases lying between them. This CDR3 spans 16 amino acids.